This entry concerns a single TCR beta chain. Its antigen is unidentified. Each TRB cDNA library was prepared by 5' RACE (with UMI labels). Each CDR3 protein gets one entry in TCRdb, which reprocessed the 5' RACE reads and gives no DNA. The table lists 55,000 to 65,000 distinct CDR3 sequences. The CDR3 length is 14 residues. Looked up from germline, CDR1 is DFQATT and CDR2 is SNEGSKA (reference sequence). This sample stems from a study of CXCR3-negative and CXCR3-positive naive CD8 T cells. Study findings and constraints: In cryopreserved cells, CXCR3 expression partially decreased, and fresh PBMCs were used in most assays. Naive cells that were CXCR3-positive had more hydrophobic TRB CDR3s (compared with CXCR3-negative naive cells). Each naive subset displayed comparably high diversity, whereas memory CD8+ cells displayed much lower diversity.

Sample: naive CXCR3- CD8+ T cells from blood. Subset in this sample: CD45RO-CCR7+CD27+CD95- naive CD8+ T cells lacking CXCR3 (TNR3-). The gene calls are TRBV20-1 and TRBJ1-2; TCRdb's assignment of TRBD1 cannot be checked, as there is no DNA. The source of this sequence is a human donor in good health. Some clones in this sample may be carry-over from other donors' samples. CDR3 sequence reads: CSPPPGIPIYGYTF.